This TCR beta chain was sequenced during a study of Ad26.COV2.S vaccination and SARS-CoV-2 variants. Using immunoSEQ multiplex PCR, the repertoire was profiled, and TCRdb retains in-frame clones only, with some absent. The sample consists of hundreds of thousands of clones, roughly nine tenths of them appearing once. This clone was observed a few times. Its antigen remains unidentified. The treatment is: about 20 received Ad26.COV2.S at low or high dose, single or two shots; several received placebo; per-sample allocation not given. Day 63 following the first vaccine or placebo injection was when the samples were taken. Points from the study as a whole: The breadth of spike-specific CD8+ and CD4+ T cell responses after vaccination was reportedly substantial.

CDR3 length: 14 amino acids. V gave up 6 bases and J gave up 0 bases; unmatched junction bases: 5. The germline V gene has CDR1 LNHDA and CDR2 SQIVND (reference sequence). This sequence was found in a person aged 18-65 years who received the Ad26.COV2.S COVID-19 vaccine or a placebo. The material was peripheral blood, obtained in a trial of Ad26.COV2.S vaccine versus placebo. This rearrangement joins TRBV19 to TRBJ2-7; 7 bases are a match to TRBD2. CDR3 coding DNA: TGTGCCAGTAGCCAACTAGCGAACTCCTACGAGCAGTACTTC. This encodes CASSQLANSYEQYF. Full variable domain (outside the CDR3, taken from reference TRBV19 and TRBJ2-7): DGGITQSPKYLFRKEGQNVTLSCEQNLNHDAMYWYRQDPGQGLRLIYYSQIVNDFQKGDIAEGYSVSREKKESFPLTVTSAQKNPTAFYLCASSQLANSYEQYFGPGTRLTVT.